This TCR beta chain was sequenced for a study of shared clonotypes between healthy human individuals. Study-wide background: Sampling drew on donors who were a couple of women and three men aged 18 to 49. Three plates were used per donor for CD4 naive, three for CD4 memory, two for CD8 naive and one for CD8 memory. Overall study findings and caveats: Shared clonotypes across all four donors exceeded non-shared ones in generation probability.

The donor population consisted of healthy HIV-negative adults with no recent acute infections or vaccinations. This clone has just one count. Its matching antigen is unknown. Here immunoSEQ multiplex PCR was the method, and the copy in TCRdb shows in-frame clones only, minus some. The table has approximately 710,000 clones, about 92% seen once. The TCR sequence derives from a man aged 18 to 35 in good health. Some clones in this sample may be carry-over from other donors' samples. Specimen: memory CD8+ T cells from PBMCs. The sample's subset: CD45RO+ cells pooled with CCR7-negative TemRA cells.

CDR3 coding DNA: TGTGCCAGCAGCGTAGACATTGGGGTGGGTGCTGAGCAGTTCTTC. Its protein product is CASSVDIGVGAEQFF. The chain uses TRBV7-9 and TRBJ2-1; D not certain. The CDR3 has 15 residues. Looked up from germline, CDR1 is SEHNR and CDR2 is FQNEAQ (reference sequence). With 5 bases removed from V and 9 bases from J, the gap between germline ends came to 20 bases. Full variable domain (outside the CDR3, taken from reference TRBV7-9 and TRBJ2-1): DTGVSQNPRHKITKRGQNVTFRCDPISEHNRLYWYRQTLGQGPEFLTYFQNEAQLEKSRLLSDRFSAERPKGSFSTLEIQRTEQGDSAMYLCASSVDIGVGAEQFFGPGTRLTVL.